What follows are 3 T cell receptor beta chains derived from one specimen sequenced in a study of CD8 T cells in Susac syndrome. Random hexamers were used to reverse transcribe the RNA input (about 0.45 to 1 ug). TCRdb re-analysed the immunoSEQ multiplex PCR reads in MiXCR, keeping a single row per CDR3 protein. This sample has about 160,000 distinct CDR3 sequences, with 92% found just once. The sample was CD4+ T cells from PBMCs. The origin of the receptors is a human donor in good health.

The chain links TRBV29-1 to TRBJ1-3, with D unclear. This CDR3 contains 13 residues. The V and J ends lost 6 bases and 4 bases respectively, with 13 bases between them. The V gene's germline CDR1 is SQVTM and CDR2 ANQGSEA. Here the CDR3 DNA reads TGCAGCGTCCAAGTGGAATCGGGAAACACCATATATTTT. Its protein is CSVQVESGNTIYF.

The V call is TRBV20-1, the J call TRBJ2-5; D is unclear. Germline V gives CDR1 DFQATT, CDR2 SNEGSKA (reference sequence). The CDR3 contains 13 residues. V gave up 4 bases and J gave up 1 base, with 10 bases separating them. The CDR3 nucleotides read TGCAGTGCTATAAACCCCGGCCAAGAGACCCAGTACTTC. Protein: CSAINPGQETQYF.

The chain uses TRBV7-8 and TRBJ1-4; 8 bases line up with TRBD1. CDR3 length: 16 residues. V lost 5 bases and J lost 2; bases outside the gene matches: 7. The germline gives CDR1 SGHVS, CDR2 FQNEAQ. The CDR3 sequence: CASSRDRFPTNEKLFF. The DNA of the CDR3 is TGTGCCAGCAGCCGGGACAGGTTCCCCACTAATGAAAAACTGTTTTTT.